What follows are 14 T cell receptor beta chains derived from one specimen sequenced in a study of blood T cell dynamics during melanoma immunotherapy. Method: immunoSEQ multiplex PCR; TCRdb's copy keeps in-frame clones and lacks some. The profile shows about 420 clones, 82% of them singletons. Time point: week 3, after first cycle of checkpoint inhibitor. The material was cell-free DNA from blood, obtained from a patient treated with checkpoint blockade. The receptors come from a human donor with melanoma.

The CDR3 sequence: CASSAGTGGGEQFF. In nucleotides, the CDR3 is TGTGCCAGCAGCGCCGGGACAGGGGGCGGTGAGCAGTTCTTC. The chain couples TRBV7-9 to TRBJ2-1; 12 bases align to TRBD1. The CDR3 runs 14 residues. Germline loops: CDR1 SEHNR, CDR2 FQNEAQ (reference sequence). Trimming cost V 5 bases and J 9 bases; bases outside gene matches: 5.

V is TRBV9 and J is TRBJ2-3, with 7 bases matching TRBD1. V was pared by 6 bases and J by 0 bases, with 4 bases of the junction left unmatched. The CDR3 totals 14 residues. The V gene's germline CDR1 is SGDLS and CDR2 YYNGEE. CDR3 nucleotides: TGTGCCAGCAAGGCGACAGGGAGCACAGATACGCAGTATTTT. This codes for CASKATGSTDTQYF.

The chain recombines TRBV7-9 with TRBJ1-1; 9 nucleotides line up with TRBD1. Germline V gives CDR1 SEHNR, CDR2 FQNEAQ (reference sequence). V trimming: 1 base; J trimming: 4 bases; junction bases outside the gene matches: 13. The CDR3 covers 18 residues. In nucleotides, the CDR3 is TGTGCCAGCAGCTTAGAGTACAGGGGGCCCATGACGGGCACTGAAGCTTTCTTT. This sequence encodes CASSLEYRGPMTGTEAFF.

The chain is built from TRBV5-5 and TRBJ1-2, with TRBD1 as a possible D gene (5 bases). The CDR3 spans 13 residues. V was shortened by 0 bases and J by 2 bases, with 5 bases between the two germline ends. Germline CDR1 reads SGHKS; CDR2 reads YYEKEE (reference sequence). The CDR3 protein is CASSLGTNYGYTF. The CDR3 bases are TGTGCCAGCAGCTTGGGGACAAACTATGGCTACACCTTC.

This chain links TRBV7-2 with TRBJ1-1; 8 bases match TRBD1. Looked up from germline, CDR1 is SGHTA and CDR2 is FQGNSA. This CDR3 is built from 14 residues. V trimming: 2 bases; J trimming: 5 bases; junction bases outside the gene matches: 4. CDR3 sequence reads: CASSLQGARTEAFF. CDR3 sequence (DNA): TGTGCCAGCAGCTTACAGGGGGCGCGTACTGAAGCTTTCTTT.

The chain employs TRBV2 and TRBJ2-7; 9 bases are a match to TRBD2. Germline assignment: CDR1 SNHLY and CDR2 FYNNEI. Trimming removed 5 bases from V and 4 bases from J; junction bases left unmatched: 9. The CDR3 covers 15 residues. The CDR3 region is CASSCAGGGGYEQYF. CDR3 DNA sequence: TGTGCCAGCAGTTGCGCGGGGGGGGGCGGATACGAGCAGTACTTC.

The V call is TRBV2, the J call TRBJ2-1; 8 positions agree with TRBD2. This CDR3 has 18 amino acids. J gave up 2 bases and V 4 bases, and 13 bases lay outside the gene matches. Per germline, CDR1 SNHLY and CDR2 FYNNEI. CDR3 protein: CASSVTAGALKAYNEQFF. The CDR3 DNA is TGTGCCAGCAGTGTCACAGCGGGGGCCCTCAAGGCCTACAATGAGCAGTTCTTC.

This rearrangement joins TRBV7-2 to TRBJ2-7; possibly TRBD1 or TRBD2 for D (6 bases each). Germline CDR1 is SGHTA and CDR2 is FQGNSA. Trimming removed 9 bases at V and 6 bases at J, with 18 bases between. The CDR3 runs 13 residues. CDR3 residues: CASVEGGRREQYF. The CDR3 DNA reads as TGTGCCAGTGTTGAGGGGGGCCGACGCGAGCAGTACTTC.

The CDR3 nucleotides are TGTGCCAGCAGCCGGACGGAATTTAATGAGCAGTTCTTC. It encodes CASSRTEFNEQFF. The J gene is TRBJ2-1, the V gene TRBV27; D is unclear. Trimming stripped 6 bases from V and 7 bases from J, with 13 bases between. CDR3 length: 13 amino acids. The V gene's germline CDR1 is MNHEY and CDR2 SMNVEV (reference sequence).

A remark on this clone: An end of the junction differs from the germline gene, which may be a read error. The chain carries TRBV13 and TRBJ1-1; TRBD1 aligns across 11 bases. This CDR3 contains 15 residues. The V gene's germline CDR1 is PRHDT and CDR2 FYEKMQ (reference sequence). CDR3: CASSLGTGGNTEAFF. CDR3 DNA: TGTGCCAGCAGCCTAGGGACAGGGGGGAACACTGAAGCTTTCTTT.

The rearrangement uses TRBV6-4 and TRBJ2-3; possibly TRBD2 for D (6 bases). The CDR3 is 16 amino acids. The V gene's germline CDR1 is MRHNA and CDR2 SNTAGT. V was trimmed by 2 bases and J by 4 bases, leaving 16 bases between them. The CDR3 DNA reads as TGTGCCAGCAGTGACGGGTTGGAGGGTGCGTCAGATACGCAGTATTTT. This gives the protein CASSDGLEGASDTQYF.

This chain connects TRBV4-3 to TRBJ2-2; tentative D call: TRBD2 (5 bases). The germline V and J ends were trimmed by 0 bases and 4 bases, with 6 bases remaining between them. The CDR3 totals 14 residues. Germline CDR1 reads LGHNA; CDR2 reads YSLEER. The CDR3 loop reads CASSQDEGTGELFF. The CDR3 coding sequence is TGCGCCAGCAGCCAAGATGAGGGCACCGGGGAGCTGTTTTTT.

V gene TRBV7-9 combines with J gene TRBJ2-5; 8 bases are shared with TRBD1. The CDR3 sequence is 17 residues long. J gave up 2 bases and V 1 base, and 9 bases lay outside the gene matches. Germline V gives CDR1 SEHNR, CDR2 FQNEAQ (reference sequence). CDR3: CASSLGGGRGRQETQYF. CDR3 nucleotides: TGTGCCAGCAGCTTAGGAGGGGGCAGGGGGCGGCAAGAGACCCAGTACTTC.

The chain carries TRBV5-8 and TRBJ1-1; 7 bases align to TRBD1. Trimming cost V 2 bases and J 5 bases; bases outside gene matches: 6. This CDR3 is built from 14 residues. Germline assignment: CDR1 SGHTS and CDR2 YDEGEE. Here the CDR3 reads CASSFPGGRTEAFF. CDR3 nucleotides: TGTGCCAGCAGCTTCCCAGGGGGGAGGACTGAAGCTTTCTTT.